This T cell receptor (beta chain) was recorded in a study of cytomegalovirus exposure and HLA in healthy donors. 60 Vbeta and 13 Jbeta primers were used in PCR. Clones were sequenced by immunoSEQ multiplex PCR, and TCRdb holds only the in-frame ones, with some missing. This sample has 150,000 to 200,000 clones, with more than 75% found just once. Overall study results and limits: According to an earlier analysis, most TCR beta V segments yielded productive rearrangements about 90% or about 30% of the time. A missense DCLRE1C variant was associated with V- and J-gene trimming of TCR beta chains in a later analysis, and an independent cohort replicated the association.

To note about this clone: Its antigen is currently unknown.

The sample taken for sequencing was PBMCs. The receptor comes from a girl under 18 in good health and CMV-seropositive.

Written as DNA, the CDR3 is TGTGCCAGCAGCTCGGGGAACACTGAAGCTTTCTTT. Translated: CASSSGNTEAFF. V is TRBV28 and J is TRBJ1-1; D remains unclear. Germline CDR1 MDHEN, CDR2 SYDVKM. With 6 bases removed from V and 1 base from J, the gap between germline ends came to 6 bases. The CDR3 runs 12 residues. The whole variable domain, filled in from reference TRBV28 and TRBJ1-1, reads DVKVTQSSRYLVKRTGEKVFLECVQDMDHENMFWYRQDPGLGLRLIYFSYDVKMKEKGDIPEGYSVSREKKERFSLILESASTNQTSMYLCASSSGNTEAFFGQGTRLTVV.